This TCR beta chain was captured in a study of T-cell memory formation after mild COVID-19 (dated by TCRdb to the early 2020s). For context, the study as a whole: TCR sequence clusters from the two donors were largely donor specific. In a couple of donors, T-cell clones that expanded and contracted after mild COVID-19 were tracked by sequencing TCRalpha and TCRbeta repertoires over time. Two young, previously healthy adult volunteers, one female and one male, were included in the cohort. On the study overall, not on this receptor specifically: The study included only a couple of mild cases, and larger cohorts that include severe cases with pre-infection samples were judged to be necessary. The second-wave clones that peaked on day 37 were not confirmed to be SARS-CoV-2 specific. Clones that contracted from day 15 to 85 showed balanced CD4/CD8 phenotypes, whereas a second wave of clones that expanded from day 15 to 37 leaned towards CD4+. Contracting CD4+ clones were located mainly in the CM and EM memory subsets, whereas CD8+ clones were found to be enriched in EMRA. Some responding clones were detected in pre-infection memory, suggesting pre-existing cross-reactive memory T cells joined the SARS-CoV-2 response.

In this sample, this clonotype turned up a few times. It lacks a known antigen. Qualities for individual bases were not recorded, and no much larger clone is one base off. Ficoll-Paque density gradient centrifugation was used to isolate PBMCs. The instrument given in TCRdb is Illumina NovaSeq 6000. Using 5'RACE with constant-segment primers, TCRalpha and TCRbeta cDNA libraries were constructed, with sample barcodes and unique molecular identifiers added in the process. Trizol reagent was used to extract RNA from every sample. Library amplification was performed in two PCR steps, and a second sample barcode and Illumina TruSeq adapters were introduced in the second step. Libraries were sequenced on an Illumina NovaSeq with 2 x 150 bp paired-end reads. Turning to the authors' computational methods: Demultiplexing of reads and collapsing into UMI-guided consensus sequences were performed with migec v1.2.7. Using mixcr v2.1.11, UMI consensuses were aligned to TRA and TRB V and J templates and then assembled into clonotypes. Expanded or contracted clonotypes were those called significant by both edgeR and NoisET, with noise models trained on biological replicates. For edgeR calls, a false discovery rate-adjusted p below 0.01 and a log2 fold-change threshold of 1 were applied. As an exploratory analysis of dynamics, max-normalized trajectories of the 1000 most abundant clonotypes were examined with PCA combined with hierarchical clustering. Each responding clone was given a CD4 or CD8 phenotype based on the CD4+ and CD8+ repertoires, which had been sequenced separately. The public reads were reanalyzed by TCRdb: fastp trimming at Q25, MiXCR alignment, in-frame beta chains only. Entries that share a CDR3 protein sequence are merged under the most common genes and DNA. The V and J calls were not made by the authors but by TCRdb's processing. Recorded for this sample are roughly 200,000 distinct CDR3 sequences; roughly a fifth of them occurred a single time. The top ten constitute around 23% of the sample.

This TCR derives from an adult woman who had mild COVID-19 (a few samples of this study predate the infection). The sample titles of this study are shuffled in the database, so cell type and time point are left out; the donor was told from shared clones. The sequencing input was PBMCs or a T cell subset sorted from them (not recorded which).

The CDR3 region reads CASSLSLAGIKTQYF. The sequenced DNA: TGTGCCAGCAGCTTGTCACTAGCGGGGATAAAGACCCAGTACTTC. The chain was built from TRBV7-9 and TRBJ2-5, with TRBD2 identical over 10 junction bases. The germline V gene (reference sequence) supplies CDR1 SEHNR and CDR2 FQNEAQ. The germline V and J ends show losses of 3 bases and 6 bases respectively, and no gene match explains 7 bases of the junction. The CDR3 numbers 15 residues from cysteine through phenylalanine. This entry keeps only the CDR3 DNA: 45 bases, framed from base 1.